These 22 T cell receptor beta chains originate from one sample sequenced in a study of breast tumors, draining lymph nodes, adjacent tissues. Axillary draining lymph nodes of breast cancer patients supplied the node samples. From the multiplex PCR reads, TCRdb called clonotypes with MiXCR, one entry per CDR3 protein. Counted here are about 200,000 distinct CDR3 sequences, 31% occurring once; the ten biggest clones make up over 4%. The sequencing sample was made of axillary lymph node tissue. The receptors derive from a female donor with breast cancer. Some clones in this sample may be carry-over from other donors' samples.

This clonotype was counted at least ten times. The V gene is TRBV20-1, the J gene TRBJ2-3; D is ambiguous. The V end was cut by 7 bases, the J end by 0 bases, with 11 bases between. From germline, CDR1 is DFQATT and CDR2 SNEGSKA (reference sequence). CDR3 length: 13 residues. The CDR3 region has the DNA TGCAGTGGACTGAAAATCAGCACAGATACGCAGTATTTT. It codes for CSGLKISTDTQYF.

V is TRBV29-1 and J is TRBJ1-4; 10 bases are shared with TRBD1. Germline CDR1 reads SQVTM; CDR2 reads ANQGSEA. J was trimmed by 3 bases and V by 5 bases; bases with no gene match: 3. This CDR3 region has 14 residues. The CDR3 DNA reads TGCAGCGTTCTAGGACAGGGGGCTAATGAAAAACTGTTTTTT. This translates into CSVLGQGANEKLFF.

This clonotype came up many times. As DNA, the CDR3 is TGTGCCAGCAGCTTAGGATCTGCCAGGGGTTTCTACAATGAGCAGTTCTTC. Its translation is CASSLGSARGFYNEQFF. The chain links TRBV7-6 to TRBJ2-1, with D possibly matching TRBD1 (6 bases). V was clipped by 1 base and J by 3 bases, with 16 bases between them. The CDR3 extends over 17 amino acids. CDR1 SGHVS and CDR2 FNYEAQ come from the germline V gene.

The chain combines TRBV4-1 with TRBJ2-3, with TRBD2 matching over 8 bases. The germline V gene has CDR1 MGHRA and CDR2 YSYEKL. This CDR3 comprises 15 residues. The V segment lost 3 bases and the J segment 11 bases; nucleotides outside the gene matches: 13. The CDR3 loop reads CASSHGRGGKSEQYF. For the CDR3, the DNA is TGCGCCAGCAGCCATGGACGGGGGGGAAAGAGTGAGCAGTATTTT.

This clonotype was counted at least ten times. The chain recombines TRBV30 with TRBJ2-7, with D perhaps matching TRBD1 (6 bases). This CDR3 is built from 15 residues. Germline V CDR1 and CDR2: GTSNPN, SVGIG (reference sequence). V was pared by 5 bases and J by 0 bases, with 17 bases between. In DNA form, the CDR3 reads TGTGCCTGGCATACGCGCACAGGGAGCTCCTACGAGCAGTACTTC. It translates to CAWHTRTGSSYEQYF.

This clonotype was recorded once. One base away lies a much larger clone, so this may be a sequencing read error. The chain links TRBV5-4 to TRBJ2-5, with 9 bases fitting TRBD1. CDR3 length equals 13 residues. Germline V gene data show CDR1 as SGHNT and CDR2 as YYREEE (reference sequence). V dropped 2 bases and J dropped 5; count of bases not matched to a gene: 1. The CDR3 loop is CASSLGTGETQYF. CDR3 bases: TGTGCCAGCAGCTTAGGGACAGGGGAGACCCAGTACTTC.

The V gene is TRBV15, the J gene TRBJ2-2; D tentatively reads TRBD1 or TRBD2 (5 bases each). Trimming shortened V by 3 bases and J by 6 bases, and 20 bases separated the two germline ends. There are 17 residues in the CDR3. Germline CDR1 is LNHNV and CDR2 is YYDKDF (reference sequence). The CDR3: CATSRDWAPRDAGELFF. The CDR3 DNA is TGTGCCACCAGCAGGGATTGGGCCCCGAGGGACGCCGGGGAGCTGTTTTTT.

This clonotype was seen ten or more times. CDR3 in DNA: TGTGCCAGCAGCGTAGCAGGACGGACCACCGGGGAGCTGTTTTTT. This translates into CASSVAGRTTGELFF. This sequence joins TRBV9 and TRBJ2-2; D gene uncertain. Trimming shortened V by 0 bases and J by 4 bases, and 10 bases separated the two germline ends. The CDR3 has 15 amino acids. Germline V lookup: CDR1 SGDLS, CDR2 YYNGEE.

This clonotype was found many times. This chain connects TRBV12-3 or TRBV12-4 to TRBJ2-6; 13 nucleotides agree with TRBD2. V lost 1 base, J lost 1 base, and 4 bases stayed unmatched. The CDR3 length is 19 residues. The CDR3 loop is CASSLGRLAGGSGANVLTF. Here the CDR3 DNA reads TGTGCCAGCAGTTTAGGAAGACTAGCGGGAGGTTCTGGGGCCAACGTCCTGACTTTC.

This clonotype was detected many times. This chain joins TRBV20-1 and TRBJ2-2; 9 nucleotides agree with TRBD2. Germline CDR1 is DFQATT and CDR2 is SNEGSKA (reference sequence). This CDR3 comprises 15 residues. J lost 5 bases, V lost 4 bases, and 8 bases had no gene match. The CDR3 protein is CSATKGGRETGELFF. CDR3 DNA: TGCAGTGCTACCAAGGGCGGGAGGGAAACCGGGGAGCTGTTTTTT.

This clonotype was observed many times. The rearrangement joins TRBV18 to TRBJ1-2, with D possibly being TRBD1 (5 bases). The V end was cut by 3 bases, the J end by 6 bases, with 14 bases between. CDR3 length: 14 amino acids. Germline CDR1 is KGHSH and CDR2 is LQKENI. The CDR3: CASSPRDGRNGYTF. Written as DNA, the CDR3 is TGTGCCAGCTCACCTAGGGACGGCAGGAATGGCTACACCTTC.

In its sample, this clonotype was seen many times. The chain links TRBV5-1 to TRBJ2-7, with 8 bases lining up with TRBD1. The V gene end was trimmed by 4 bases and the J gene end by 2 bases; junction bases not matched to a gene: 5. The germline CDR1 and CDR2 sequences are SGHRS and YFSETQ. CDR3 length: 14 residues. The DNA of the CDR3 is TGCGCCAGCAGCAAGGGACAGGCGACCTACGAGCAGTACTTC. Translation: CASSKGQATYEQYF.

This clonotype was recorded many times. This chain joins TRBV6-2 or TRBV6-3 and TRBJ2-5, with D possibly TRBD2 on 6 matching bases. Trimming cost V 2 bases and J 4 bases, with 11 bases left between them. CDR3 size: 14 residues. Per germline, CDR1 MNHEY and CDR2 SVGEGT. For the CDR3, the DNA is TGTGCCAGCAGTTACGCTAGCGCCTTAGAGACCCAGTACTTC. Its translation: CASSYASALETQYF.

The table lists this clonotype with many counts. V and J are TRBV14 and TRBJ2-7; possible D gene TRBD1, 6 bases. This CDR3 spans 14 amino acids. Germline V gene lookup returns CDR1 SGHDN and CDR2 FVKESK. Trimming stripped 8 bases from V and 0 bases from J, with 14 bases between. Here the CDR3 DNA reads TGTGCCAGCGGGGGCGCAGGCGACTCCTACGAGCAGTACTTC. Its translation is CASGGAGDSYEQYF.

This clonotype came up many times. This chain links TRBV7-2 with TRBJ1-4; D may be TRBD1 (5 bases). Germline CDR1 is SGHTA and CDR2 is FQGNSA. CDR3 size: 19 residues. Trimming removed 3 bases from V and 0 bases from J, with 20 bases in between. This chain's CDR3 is CASSFSGVLGPATNEKLFF. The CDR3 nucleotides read TGTGCCAGCAGCTTTTCGGGGGTATTGGGGCCAGCAACTAATGAAAAACTGTTTTTT.

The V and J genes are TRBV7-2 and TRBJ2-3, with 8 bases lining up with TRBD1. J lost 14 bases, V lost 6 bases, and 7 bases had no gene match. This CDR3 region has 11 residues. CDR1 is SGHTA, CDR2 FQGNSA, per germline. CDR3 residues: CASRWDRRAYF. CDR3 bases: TGTGCCAGCAGATGGGACAGGAGAGCGTATTTT. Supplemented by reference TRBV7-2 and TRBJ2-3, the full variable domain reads GAGVSQSPSNKVTEKGKDVELRCDPISGHTALYWYRQSLGQGLEFLIYFQGNSAPDKSGLPSDRFSAERTGGSVSTLTIQRTQQEDSAVYLCASRWDRRAYFGPGTRLTVL.

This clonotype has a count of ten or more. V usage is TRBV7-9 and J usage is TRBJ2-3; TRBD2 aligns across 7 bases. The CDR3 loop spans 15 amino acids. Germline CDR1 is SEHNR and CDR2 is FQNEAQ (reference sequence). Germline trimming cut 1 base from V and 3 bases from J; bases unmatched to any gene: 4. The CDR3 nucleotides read TGTGCCAGCAGCTTAGGAGGGAGGGAGACAGATACGCAGTATTTT. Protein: CASSLGGRETDTQYF.

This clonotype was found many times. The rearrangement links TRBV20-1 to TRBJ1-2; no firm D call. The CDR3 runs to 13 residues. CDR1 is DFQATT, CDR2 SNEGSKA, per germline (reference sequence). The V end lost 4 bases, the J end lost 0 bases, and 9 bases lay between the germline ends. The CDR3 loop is CSAIRQTNYGYTF. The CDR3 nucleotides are TGCAGTGCTATACGGCAGACTAACTATGGCTACACCTTC.

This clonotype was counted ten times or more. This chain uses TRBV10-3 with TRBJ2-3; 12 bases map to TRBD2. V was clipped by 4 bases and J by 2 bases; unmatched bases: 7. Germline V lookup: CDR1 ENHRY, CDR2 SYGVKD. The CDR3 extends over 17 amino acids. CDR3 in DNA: TGTGCCATCAGTGGGGCTAGCGGGAGGGCCTCCACAGATACGCAGTATTTT. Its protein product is CAISGASGRASTDTQYF.

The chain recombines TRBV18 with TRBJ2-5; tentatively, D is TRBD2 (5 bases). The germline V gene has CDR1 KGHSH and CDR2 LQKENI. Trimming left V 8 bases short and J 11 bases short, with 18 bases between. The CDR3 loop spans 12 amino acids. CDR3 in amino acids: CASSFTPGLQYF. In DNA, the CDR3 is TGTGCCAGCAGCTTTACACCCGGACTGCAGTACTTC.

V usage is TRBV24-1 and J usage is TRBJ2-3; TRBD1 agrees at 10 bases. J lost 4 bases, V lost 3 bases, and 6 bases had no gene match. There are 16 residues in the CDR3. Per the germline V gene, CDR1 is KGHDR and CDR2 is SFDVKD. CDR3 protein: CATSDPGTGEADTQYF. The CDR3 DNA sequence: TGTGCCACCAGTGATCCCGGGACAGGGGAGGCAGATACGCAGTATTTT.

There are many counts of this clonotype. The CDR3 region has the DNA TGTGCCAGCAGCTTAGGGCTAGCGGTCACAGATACGCAGTATTTT. It translates to CASSLGLAVTDTQYF. The chain links TRBV7-2 to TRBJ2-3, with TRBD2 matching 7 bases. This CDR3 contains 15 residues. V lost 1 base and J lost 2; bases outside the gene matches: 3. In germline, CDR1 is SGHTA, CDR2 FQGNSA. The full variable domain, with the rest looked up from reference TRBV7-2 and TRBJ2-3, is GAGVSQSPSNKVTEKGKDVELRCDPISGHTALYWYRQSLGQGLEFLIYFQGNSAPDKSGLPSDRFSAERTGGSVSTLTIQRTQQEDSAVYLCASSLGLAVTDTQYFGPGTRLTVL.